The 6 T cell receptor beta chains given below trace back to one sample, sequenced in a study of cytomegalovirus exposure and HLA in healthy donors. PCR amplification relied on 60 Vbeta primers (plus 13 Jbeta primers). Measured with immunoSEQ multiplex PCR; TCRdb has only the in-frame clones, and not every one. The table gives 90,000 to 130,000 clones; the top ten clones make up approximately 6.2% of it. Material for sequencing was PBMCs. The receptors come from a man in his forties in good health and CMV-seropositive.

The chain has TRBV29-1 and TRBJ1-2, with D possibly matching TRBD1 (5 bases). This CDR3 region has 13 residues. CDR1 and CDR2 from the germline V gene are SQVTM and ANQGSEA. The ends were cut back, 3 bases at V and 2 bases at J, with 10 bases in the middle. The CDR3, as DNA: TGCAGCGTTGAGGGCAGGGAAAACTATGGCTACACCTTC. It specifies CSVEGRENYGYTF.

This chain joins TRBV18 and TRBJ2-6; a possible D gene is TRBD1 (6 bases). Looked up from germline, CDR1 is KGHSH and CDR2 is LQKENI. The V gene lost 3 bases and the J gene lost 11 bases, with 11 bases spanning the gap. The CDR3 spans 13 residues. CDR3 residues: CASSPGKGDVLTF. DNA of the CDR3: TGTGCCAGCTCACCTGGCAAGGGGGACGTCCTGACTTTC.

This chain links TRBV10-3 with TRBJ2-3; 10 positions agree with TRBD2. CDR3 size: 15 residues. The ends lost 6 bases at V and 4 bases at J; junction bases unmatched: 7. CDR1 ENHRY and CDR2 SYGVKD come from the germline V gene. The CDR3, as DNA: TGTGCCATCAGAGAACTAGCGGGAACGGCAGATACGCAGTATTTT. Translated, it gives CAIRELAGTADTQYF.

The chain recombines TRBV5-1 with TRBJ1-1; possibly TRBD1 for D (5 bases). V was pared by 1 base and J by 0 bases, with 13 bases between. This CDR3 contains 16 residues. Germline V gene data show CDR1 as SGHRS and CDR2 as YFSETQ. CDR3 DNA: TGCGCCAGCAGCTTGAGTCGGGGGAGCATGAACACTGAAGCTTTCTTT. This sequence encodes CASSLSRGSMNTEAFF.

The chain couples TRBV28 to TRBJ2-1, with 10 bases matching TRBD1. CDR3 length equals 15 residues. J lost 4 bases, V lost 3 bases, and 3 bases had no gene match. Germline V gives CDR1 MDHEN, CDR2 SYDVKM. The CDR3 DNA reads TGTGCCAGCAGTTTGTGGACAGGGGGATACAATGAGCAGTTCTTC. It encodes CASSLWTGGYNEQFF.

This chain joins TRBV4-2 and TRBJ2-5, with D tentatively TRBD1 (5 bases). V lost 0 bases to trimming and J lost 5 bases, with 10 bases between them. CDR3 size: 14 residues. CDR1 and CDR2 (germline): LGHNA, YNFKEQ. The CDR3 loop is CASSQDRGHETQYF. CDR3 sequence (DNA): TGTGCCAGCAGCCAAGATAGGGGTCATGAGACCCAGTACTTC.